A selection of T cell receptor beta chains follows, all from one sample in a study of tumor and adjacent non-tumor tissue in lung cancer. TCRdb re-called the multiplex PCR reads with MiXCR, one entry per CDR3 protein. The table has tens of thousands of distinct CDR3 sequences, roughly 80% seen once. Sequencing used distant non-tumor lung tissue. Source of these receptors: a man in his sixties with non-small cell lung cancer. Both conserved end residues are part of each CDR3. The D gene is left open where the match is weak. Clone size is shown for a subset of rows, as once, few, many or a class of expanded clone.

d_gene: TRBD1; v_gene: TRBV5-4; abundance: NA; j_gene: TRBJ1-2; CDR3aa: CASEQGSYGYTF; CDR3nt: TGTGCCAGCGAACAGGGGTCCTATGGCTACACCTTT
d_gene: NA; v_gene: TRBV6-5; abundance: once; j_gene: TRBJ2-6; CDR3aa: CASSYSEGVWANVMTF; CDR3nt: TGTGCCAGCAGTTACTCGGAGGGGGTTTGGGCCAACGTCATGACTTTC
d_gene: NA; v_gene: TRBV20-1; abundance: many; j_gene: TRBJ1-5; CDR3aa: CSGARIRDQPQHF; CDR3nt: TGCAGTGGGGCACGTATTAGGGATCAGCCCCAGCATTTT
d_gene: TRBD1; v_gene: TRBV29-1; abundance: NA; j_gene: TRBJ2-3; CDR3aa: CSVEVPGQGCSGGEDTQYF; CDR3nt: TGCAGCGTTGAAGTTCCGGGACAGGGGTGTTCCGGCGGGGAAGATACGCAGTATTTT
d_gene: NA; v_gene: TRBV11-2; abundance: hyperexpanded; j_gene: TRBJ1-1; CDR3aa: CASSLVGRGTEAFF; CDR3nt: TGTGCCAGCAGCTTAGTCGGGAGGGGCACTGAAGCTTTCTTT
d_gene: NA; v_gene: TRBV4-1; abundance: NA; j_gene: TRBJ1-5; CDR3aa: CASSQVWGRLKQPQHF; CDR3nt: TGCGCCAGCAGCCAGGTGTGGGGGCGTTTAAAACAGCCCCAGCATTTT
d_gene: NA; v_gene: TRBV7-8; abundance: NA; j_gene: TRBJ2-5; CDR3aa: CACSLGPRYQETQYF; CDR3nt: TGTGCCTGCAGCTTAGGACCTAGGTACCAAGAGACCCAGTATTTC
d_gene: NA; v_gene: TRBV6-5; abundance: NA; j_gene: TRBJ2-1; CDR3aa: CVSNSAGSKKEQFF; CDR3nt: TGTGTCAGCAATTCCGCGGGCTCCAAAAAAGAGCAGTTCTTC
d_gene: NA; v_gene: TRBV12-3/TRBV12-4; abundance: NA; j_gene: TRBJ2-7; CDR3aa: CASSWMTTLYEQYF; CDR3nt: TGTGCCAGTAGTTGGATGACTACCCTATACGAGCAGTACTTC
d_gene: NA; v_gene: TRBV11-3; abundance: NA; j_gene: TRBJ2-3; CDR3aa: CASSLPDTQYF; CDR3nt: TGTGCCAGCAGCTTACCAGATACGCAGTATTTT
d_gene: TRBD2; v_gene: TRBV10-1; abundance: NA; j_gene: TRBJ2-5; CDR3aa: CASITPLSGRTGVTQYF; CDR3nt: TGCGCCAGCATAACTCCGCTTAGCGGGAGAACAGGGGTGACCCAGTACTTC